This T cell receptor beta chain was identified in a study of T-cell memory formation after mild COVID-19 (dated by TCRdb to the early 2020s). In terms of the full investigation: TCR sequence clusters from the two donors were found to be largely donor specific. In a couple of donors, T-cell clones that expanded and contracted after mild COVID-19 were tracked by sequencing TCRalpha and TCRbeta repertoires over time. The cohort was made up of two young adult volunteers, one female and one male, who were previously healthy. Broader findings and caveats from the paper: Some responding clones were detected in pre-infection memory, suggesting pre-existing cross-reactive memory T cells joined the SARS-CoV-2 response. SARS-CoV-2 specificity of the second-wave clones peaking on day 37 was not confirmed. The study covered only two mild cases, and larger cohorts including severe cases with pre-infection samples were considered necessary. Contracting CD4+ clones turned up mainly in the CM and EM memory subsets, whereas EMRA was where CD8+ clones were enriched. From day 15 to 85, contracting clones showed balanced CD4/CD8 phenotypes, whereas a second wave of clones that expanded from day 15 to 37 leaned towards CD4+.

Unmatched junction bases come to 3, with V trimmed by 5 bases and J by 5 bases. The CDR3 spans 11 residues, from the cysteine through the phenylalanine. Just the 33-base CDR3 DNA is kept, in frame starting at base 1. The germline V gene (reference sequence) specifies DFQATT as CDR1 and SNEGSKA as CDR2. Sequenced on an Illumina NovaSeq 6000. cDNA libraries for TCRalpha and TCRbeta were prepared by 5'RACE using constant-segment primers, with sample barcodes and unique molecular identifiers added. RNA was extracted from every sample with Trizol reagent. Libraries were amplified in two PCR steps, with a second sample barcode and Illumina TruSeq adapters added in the second step. Libraries were sequenced on an Illumina NovaSeq with 2 x 150 bp paired-end reads. The paper's processing steps were these. The reads were demultiplexed and collapsed into UMI-guided consensus sequences using migec v1.2.7. Using mixcr v2.1.11, UMI consensuses were aligned to TRA and TRB V and J templates and then assembled into clonotypes. Clonotypes were classified as expanded or contracted when called significant by both edgeR and NoisET, with noise models trained on biological replicates. For edgeR calls, a false discovery rate-adjusted p below 0.01 and a log2 fold-change threshold of 1 were applied. PCA with hierarchical clustering of max-normalized trajectories of the 1000 most abundant clonotypes was used as exploratory dynamics analysis. Separately sequenced CD4+ and CD8+ repertoires were used to assign the CD4 or CD8 phenotype of responding clones. TCRdb reran the public reads through fastp at Q25 and MiXCR, keeping productive beta chains. Rows with a matching CDR3 protein are joined into one entry that keeps the most common DNA and genes. The authors' filters were not applied to this entry. This sample comprises hundreds of thousands of distinct CDR3 sequences, about 20% of them detected only once. The ten biggest clones cover around 9.2% of the sample.

Ficoll-Paque density gradient centrifugation was used to isolate PBMCs. This clonotype was seen repeatedly, ten times or more. The antigen this receptor binds is unknown. No base qualities exist here, and no much larger clone lies one base off it. In this chain, TRBV20-1 is recombined with TRBJ2-7; 7 middle bases align to TRBD1. The sample consisted of PBMCs or a T cell subset sorted from them (not recorded which). This receptor was obtained from an adult woman who had mild COVID-19 (a few samples of this study predate the infection). The sample titles of this study are shuffled in the database, so cell type and time point are left out; the donor was told from shared clones. The DNA is as follows: TGCAGTGCTGCACAGGGGAACGAGCAGTACTTC. It translates to CSAAQGNEQYF.